This T cell receptor beta chain stems from a study of blood T cell repertoires in COVID-19. This CDR3 is built from 14 residues. From germline, CDR1 is SGHRS and CDR2 YFSETQ. V was pared by 0 bases and J by 4 bases, with 8 bases between. Clones were read by immunoSEQ multiplex PCR, and TCRdb kept only the in-frame ones, dropping some. The sample contains around 99,000 clones, approximately 88% of which appear only once. The sequenced material came from peripheral blood. The chain combines TRBV5-1 with TRBJ2-1; tentative D call: TRBD1 (6 bases). The clonotype originates from a human donor in a cohort sampled during active COVID-19. CDR3 sequence (DNA): TGCGCCAGCAGCTTGGGGGGGCTGTACAATGAGCAGTTCTTC. It translates to CASSLGGLYNEQFF.